These T cell receptor beta chains were read from a single sample in a study of T cells in Graves' hyperthyroidism and ophthalmopathy. Each CDR3 protein is one row after TCRdb ran MiXCR on the multiplex PCR reads. In the table there are hundreds of thousands of distinct CDR3 sequences, 17% of which are singletons. The material sequenced was blood. The receptors come from a woman between 18 and 29 years old with Graves' ophthalmopathy. Each CDR3 is given with its conserved first and last residue. A D gene is named only where the DNA matches it firmly. Size tells how often a clone was seen (once, few, many) or the class of an expanded clone, and some rows leave it out.

V gene: TRBV29-1
D gene: TRBD1
clone size: .
J gene: TRBJ2-7
CDR3 DNA: TGCAGCGTTGATCGGGGACAGGGTGTTTTCTACGAGCAGTACTTC
CDR3 protein: CSVDRGQGVFYEQYF

V gene: TRBV6-1
D gene: .
clone size: .
J gene: TRBJ2-3
CDR3 DNA: TGTGCCAGCAGCCGATCTGGGGATACGCAGTATTTT
CDR3 protein: CASSRSGDTQYF

V gene: TRBV4-3
D gene: .
clone size: .
J gene: TRBJ2-5
CDR3 DNA: TGCGCCAGCAGCCAAGAGGAACAAGAGACCCAGTACTTC
CDR3 protein: CASSQEEQETQYF

V gene: TRBV10-3
D gene: .
clone size: many
J gene: TRBJ2-1
CDR3 DNA: TGTGCCATCAGTGAGTCGCGAGCGACCAAGGGTAGGAATGAGCAGTTCTTC
CDR3 protein: CAISESRATKGRNEQFF

V gene: TRBV24-1
D gene: TRBD1
clone size: .
J gene: TRBJ2-1
CDR3 DNA: TGTGCCACCAGTGATTTGTACGGGACAGGGTACAATGAGCAGTTCTTC
CDR3 protein: CATSDLYGTGYNEQFF

V gene: TRBV19
D gene: TRBD2
clone size: few
J gene: TRBJ2-3
CDR3 DNA: TGTGCCAGTAGTACCCCTTGGTCGCTAGCGGGAGATGGTACGCAGTATTTT
CDR3 protein: CASSTPWSLAGDGTQYF

V gene: TRBV19
D gene: .
clone size: .
J gene: TRBJ1-1
CDR3 DNA: TGTGCCAGTGGGGACCGGGACCGGGCTGAAGCTTTCTTT
CDR3 protein: CASGDRDRAEAFF

V gene: TRBV20-1
D gene: .
clone size: many
J gene: TRBJ2-5
CDR3 DNA: TGCAGTGCTGAACGGGAGGAGACCCAGTACTTC
CDR3 protein: CSAEREETQYF

V gene: TRBV11-2
D gene: .
clone size: few
J gene: TRBJ1-1
CDR3 DNA: TGTGCCAGCAGCTTAGGAAGGGGGAATTTTGCTGAAGCTTTCTTT
CDR3 protein: CASSLGRGNFAEAFF

V gene: TRBV30
D gene: .
clone size: many
J gene: TRBJ1-1
CDR3 DNA: TGTGCCTGGAGGAGTCGCGGGGGAGCTTTCTTT
CDR3 protein: CAWRSRGGAFF

V gene: TRBV20-1
D gene: TRBD2
clone size: many
J gene: TRBJ2-1
CDR3 DNA: TGCAGTGCTATCCGGGTAGCGGGAGCGAATGAGCAGTTCTTC
CDR3 protein: CSAIRVAGANEQFF

V gene: TRBV30
D gene: .
clone size: many
J gene: TRBJ2-2
CDR3 DNA: TGTGCCTGGAGGGAGGGCGAGACCGGGGAGCTGTTTTTT
CDR3 protein: CAWREGETGELFF

V gene: TRBV19
D gene: TRBD2
clone size: few
J gene: TRBJ2-2
CDR3 DNA: TGTGCCAGTAGTATCCTTCCGCTGGGACTAGCGGGAACTAACACCGGGGAGCTGTTTTTT
CDR3 protein: CASSILPLGLAGTNTGELFF

V gene: TRBV7-9
D gene: TRBD2
clone size: many
J gene: TRBJ2-3
CDR3 DNA: TGTGCCAGCAGCTACCGACTAGCGGGGCGCACAGATACGCAGTATTTT
CDR3 protein: CASSYRLAGRTDTQYF

V gene: TRBV7-9
D gene: .
clone size: many
J gene: TRBJ2-5
CDR3 DNA: TGTGCCAGCAGAGGCTCGTTGGTCTTGGGGCACGGGGAGACCCAGTACTTC
CDR3 protein: CASRGSLVLGHGETQYF

V gene: TRBV20-1
D gene: .
clone size: many
J gene: TRBJ1-2
CDR3 DNA: TGCAGTGCTTACTACGACGGGGGCTACACCTTC
CDR3 protein: CSAYYDGGYTF

V gene: TRBV6-5
D gene: .
clone size: many
J gene: TRBJ1-1
CDR3 DNA: TGTGCCAGCAGTTACCTCCGGGACTCTTCAGGACGACACACTGAAGCTTTCTTT
CDR3 protein: CASSYLRDSSGRHTEAFF

V gene: TRBV20-1
D gene: TRBD2
clone size: .
J gene: TRBJ2-5
CDR3 DNA: TGCAGTGCTAAGACTAGCGGGCAAGAGACCCAGTACTTC
CDR3 protein: CSAKTSGQETQYF

V gene: TRBV10-3
D gene: TRBD2
clone size: .
J gene: TRBJ2-1
CDR3 DNA: TGTGCCATCAGGACTAGCGGACCAAACAATGAGCAGTTCTTC
CDR3 protein: CAIRTSGPNNEQFF

V gene: TRBV6-2/TRBV6-3
D gene: TRBD1
clone size: .
J gene: TRBJ1-2
CDR3 DNA: TGTGCCAGCACTCCCAGGGGGAATAACTATGGCTACACCTTC
CDR3 protein: CASTPRGNNYGYTF

V gene: TRBV27
D gene: TRBD2
clone size: many
J gene: TRBJ2-3
CDR3 DNA: TGTGCCAGCAGCCTCAGCGGGGGGGCGACGACTACGCAGTATTTT
CDR3 protein: CASSLSGGATTTQYF

V gene: TRBV3-1
D gene: TRBD1
clone size: many
J gene: TRBJ1-3
CDR3 DNA: TGTGCCAGCAGACCACAGGGGACAATCGGAAACACCATATATTTT
CDR3 protein: CASRPQGTIGNTIYF

V gene: TRBV12-3/TRBV12-4
D gene: TRBD1
clone size: .
J gene: TRBJ2-7
CDR3 DNA: TGTGCCAGCCAGTCCCAGGGACAGGTCACCCACGAGCAGTACTTC
CDR3 protein: CASQSQGQVTHEQYF

V gene: TRBV14
D gene: .
clone size: many
J gene: TRBJ1-1
CDR3 DNA: TGTGCCAGCAGCCAAGACGCTGAACCCCTGAACACTGAAGCTTTCTTT
CDR3 protein: CASSQDAEPLNTEAFF

V gene: TRBV2
D gene: .
clone size: many
J gene: TRBJ2-2
CDR3 DNA: TGTGCCAGCAGTGTGGAGGGATCGAACACCGGGGAGCTGTTTTTT
CDR3 protein: CASSVEGSNTGELFF

V gene: TRBV6-1
D gene: .
clone size: .
J gene: TRBJ2-1
CDR3 DNA: TGTGCCAGCAGCTGGACACCAGGCAAAACCTACAATGAGCAGTTCTTC
CDR3 protein: CASSWTPGKTYNEQFF

V gene: TRBV11-1
D gene: .
clone size: many
J gene: TRBJ2-5
CDR3 DNA: TGTGCCAGCAGCTTAGGATGGAGGAAAGGGGAGACCCAGTACTTC
CDR3 protein: CASSLGWRKGETQYF

V gene: TRBV7-3
D gene: TRBD2
clone size: many
J gene: TRBJ2-3
CDR3 DNA: TGTGCCAGCACCCTAGCGGAAACCACAGATACGCAGTATTTT
CDR3 protein: CASTLAETTDTQYF

V gene: TRBV3-1
D gene: .
clone size: many
J gene: TRBJ2-1
CDR3 DNA: TGTGCCAGCAGCCCGGACGGGTACAATGAGCAGTTCTTC
CDR3 protein: CASSPDGYNEQFF

V gene: TRBV4-1
D gene: .
clone size: few
J gene: TRBJ1-1
CDR3 DNA: TGCGCCAGCAGCCAAGCTGGGGGCGCGTTGAACACTGAAGCTTTCTTT
CDR3 protein: CASSQAGGALNTEAFF

V gene: TRBV2
D gene: .
clone size: many
J gene: TRBJ1-2
CDR3 DNA: TGTGCCAGCAGTGAACGGCAGGTCGCGGGCTACACCTTC
CDR3 protein: CASSERQVAGYTF

V gene: TRBV3-1
D gene: TRBD1
clone size: many
J gene: TRBJ1-2
CDR3 DNA: TGTGCCAGCAGCCTAAGTTCAGGGGGCGTTGGCTACACCTTC
CDR3 protein: CASSLSSGGVGYTF

V gene: TRBV6-1
D gene: .
clone size: .
J gene: TRBJ1-3
CDR3 DNA: TGTGCCAGCACCAGAACGTCCAGGGAATCTGGAAACACCATATATTTT
CDR3 protein: CASTRTSRESGNTIYF

V gene: TRBV5-6
D gene: .
clone size: many
J gene: TRBJ1-1
CDR3 DNA: TGTGCCAGCAGCACACGGGGGGCGAGCACTGAAGCTTTCTTT
CDR3 protein: CASSTRGASTEAFF

V gene: TRBV30
D gene: .
clone size: .
J gene: TRBJ1-4
CDR3 DNA: TGTGCCTGGAGTGCAAATCTCCCTCAGGGATTGGAAAAACTGTTTTTT
CDR3 protein: CAWSANLPQGLEKLFF

V gene: TRBV18
D gene: .
clone size: many
J gene: TRBJ1-2
CDR3 DNA: TGTGCCAGCCAACCCGGGCCGCAGTATGGCTACACCTTC
CDR3 protein: CASQPGPQYGYTF

V gene: TRBV6-1
D gene: TRBD2
clone size: many
J gene: TRBJ2-7
CDR3 DNA: TGTGCCATGAACCGGGAGGCGGGCGGCGAGCAGTACTTC
CDR3 protein: CAMNREAGGEQYF

V gene: TRBV20-1
D gene: .
clone size: many
J gene: TRBJ1-2
CDR3 DNA: TGCAGTGCTAGCCCCCCCCGGGGCAGGGCCCTCTATGGCTACACCTTC
CDR3 protein: CSASPPRGRALYGYTF

V gene: TRBV9
D gene: TRBD2
clone size: .
J gene: TRBJ2-1
CDR3 DNA: TGTGCCAGCAGCGTAGCTGGAGCGGGGACTTACAATGAGCAGTTCTTC
CDR3 protein: CASSVAGAGTYNEQFF

V gene: TRBV6-2/TRBV6-3
D gene: .
clone size: .
J gene: TRBJ1-2
CDR3 DNA: TGTGCCAGCACCCCCTGGGGCTATGGCTACACCTTC
CDR3 protein: CASTPWGYGYTF

V gene: TRBV9
D gene: TRBD1
clone size: many
J gene: TRBJ1-2
CDR3 DNA: TGTGCCAGCAGCGTAGCGACAGGGGCTAACTATGGCTACACCTTC
CDR3 protein: CASSVATGANYGYTF

V gene: TRBV12-3/TRBV12-4
D gene: TRBD2
clone size: .
J gene: TRBJ2-6
CDR3 DNA: TGTGCCAGCAGTTTATTCGGGGGGACTGGGGCCAACGTCCTGACTTTC
CDR3 protein: CASSLFGGTGANVLTF

V gene: TRBV2
D gene: TRBD2
clone size: many
J gene: TRBJ2-2
CDR3 DNA: TGTGCCAGCCGAGGGACTAGTTTCGTGATGTCCGGGGAGCTGTTTTTT
CDR3 protein: CASRGTSFVMSGELFF

V gene: TRBV5-4
D gene: TRBD2
clone size: few
J gene: TRBJ2-5
CDR3 DNA: TGTGCCAGCAGCTTGCAACTAGCGGGACAAGAGACCCAGTACTTC
CDR3 protein: CASSLQLAGQETQYF

V gene: TRBV6-1
D gene: TRBD1
clone size: .
J gene: TRBJ2-5
CDR3 DNA: TGTGCCAGCAGCGGACAGGGGTGGGGGGAGACCCAGTACTTC
CDR3 protein: CASSGQGWGETQYF

V gene: TRBV6-2/TRBV6-3
D gene: TRBD1
clone size: few
J gene: TRBJ2-7
CDR3 DNA: TGTGCCAGCAGTTCCGCCGACAGGGTGGTCGAGCAGTACTTC
CDR3 protein: CASSSADRVVEQYF

V gene: TRBV4-1
D gene: .
clone size: many
J gene: TRBJ2-1
CDR3 DNA: TGCGCCAGCAGCCAACGTAGCGGAATTAATGAGCAGTTCTTC
CDR3 protein: CASSQRSGINEQFF

V gene: TRBV2
D gene: .
clone size: many
J gene: TRBJ1-3
CDR3 DNA: TGTGCCAGTAACATTCACGTCGAGGCAGCCGGAAACACCATATATTTT
CDR3 protein: CASNIHVEAAGNTIYF

V gene: TRBV5-1
D gene: TRBD1
clone size: few
J gene: TRBJ2-5
CDR3 DNA: TGCGCCAGCAGCTCGACAGGGGGCACGGAGACCCAGTACTTC
CDR3 protein: CASSSTGGTETQYF

V gene: TRBV4-2
D gene: .
clone size: .
J gene: TRBJ1-1
CDR3 DNA: TGTGCCAGCAGCCAATATCAGGGGAGCACTGAAGCTTTCTTT
CDR3 protein: CASSQYQGSTEAFF

V gene: TRBV3-1
D gene: TRBD2
clone size: .
J gene: TRBJ2-5
CDR3 DNA: TGTGCCAGCAGCCAAGAAGCTAGCGGGGGAACTCAGTACTTC
CDR3 protein: CASSQEASGGTQYF

V gene: TRBV5-1
D gene: .
clone size: many
J gene: TRBJ2-7
CDR3 DNA: TGCGCCAGCAGAGGAGGACTAACATCCTACGAGCAGTACTTC
CDR3 protein: CASRGGLTSYEQYF

V gene: TRBV2
D gene: TRBD2
clone size: .
J gene: TRBJ2-2
CDR3 DNA: TGTGCCAGCAGCCTAAAACAATCTAGCGGGGGGAAACCACCGTGGCTGTTTTTT
CDR3 protein: CASSLKQSSGGKPPWLFF

V gene: TRBV12-3/TRBV12-4
D gene: .
clone size: many
J gene: TRBJ1-2
CDR3 DNA: TGTGCCAGCAGTTTCAGGGTAACGGGGAATGGCTACACCTTC
CDR3 protein: CASSFRVTGNGYTF